This TCR beta chain comes out of a study of blood T cell repertoires in COVID-19. Sequenced by immunoSEQ multiplex PCR; TCRdb stores in-frame clones only, minus some. Counted here are about 250,000 clones, about 89% occurring once; the ten biggest clones make up approximately 1.9%. The CDR3 totals 15 residues. Germline V CDR1 and CDR2: SNHLY, FYNNEI. J was trimmed by 4 bases and V by 6 bases; bases with no gene match: 6. The material sequenced was PBMCs or T cells enriched from blood (not recorded which). This receptor was identified in a woman aged 18 to 35 who had recovered from COVID-19. The V and J genes are TRBV2 and TRBJ1-4; TRBD1 matches 9 bases. Here the CDR3 reads CASRGTGLGNEKLFF. The CDR3 coding sequence is TGTGCCAGCAGAGGGACAGGGTTAGGTAATGAAAAACTGTTTTTT.